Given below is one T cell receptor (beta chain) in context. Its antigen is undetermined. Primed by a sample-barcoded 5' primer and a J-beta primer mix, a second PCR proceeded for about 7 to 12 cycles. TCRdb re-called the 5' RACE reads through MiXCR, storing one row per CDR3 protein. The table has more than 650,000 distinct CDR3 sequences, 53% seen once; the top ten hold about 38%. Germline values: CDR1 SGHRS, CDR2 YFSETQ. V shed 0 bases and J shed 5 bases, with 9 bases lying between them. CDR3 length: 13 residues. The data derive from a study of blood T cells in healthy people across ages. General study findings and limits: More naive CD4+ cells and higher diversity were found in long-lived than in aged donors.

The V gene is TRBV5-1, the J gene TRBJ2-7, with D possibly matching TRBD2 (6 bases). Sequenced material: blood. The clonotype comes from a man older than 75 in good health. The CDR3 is CASSLAGLNEQYF. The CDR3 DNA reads TGCGCCAGCAGCTTGGCGGGACTCAACGAGCAGTACTTC. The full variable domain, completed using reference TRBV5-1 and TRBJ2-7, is KAGVTQTPRYLIKTRGQQVTLSCSPISGHRSVSWYQQTPGQGLQFLFEYFSETQRNKGNFPGRFSGRQFSNSRSEMNVSTLELGDSALYLCASSLAGLNEQYFGPGTRLTVT.